This record concerns one T cell receptor (beta chain) sequence. Antigen: not known. These data originate in a study of cytomegalovirus exposure and HLA in healthy donors. At the level of the study: Genotyping showed 81% of some 400 donors falling in the Caucasian-associated ancestry cluster.

In germline, CDR1 is SGHDT, CDR2 YYEEEE. There are 14 residues in the CDR3. V was shortened by 2 bases and J by 7 bases, with 13 bases between the two germline ends. Everyone who donated was a healthy bone marrow donor. Study-wide points: Presence/absence analyses supposed approximately even sequencing depth among donors. A later analysis found most CMV-associated TCR beta chains apparently HLA-restricted.

The PCR contained 60 Vbeta and 13 Jbeta primers. The repertoire was sequenced with immunoSEQ multiplex PCR; TCRdb's copy has only in-frame clones and lacks some. The sample holds approximately 150,000 clones, about 75% seen once. The rearrangement uses TRBV5-6 and TRBJ2-1, with D maybe TRBD2 (6 bases). The sequence was collected from a man aged 35 to 55 in good health and CMV-seronegative. What was sequenced was PBMCs. The CDR3 DNA reads TGTGCCAGCAGCTTAAAGAGCGGGTGGAATGAGCAGTTCTTC. It specifies CASSLKSGWNEQFF.